The 7 T cell receptor beta chains presented below share a single source sample, sequenced in a study of cytomegalovirus exposure and HLA in healthy donors. A multiplex PCR was run with 60 Vbeta primers and 13 Jbeta primers. The assay was immunoSEQ multiplex PCR, and TCRdb's table has in-frame clones only and misses some. The sample shows about 170,000 clones, 73% of them seen only once. The sequenced sample was PBMCs. These receptors came from a woman aged 18-29 years in good health and CMV-seropositive.

This clone came up once. The genes are TRBV25-1 and TRBJ2-2; TRBD1 aligns across 7 bases. The CDR3 runs to 15 residues. Looked up from germline, CDR1 is MGHDK and CDR2 is SYGVNS. Germline trimming cut 6 bases from V and 6 bases from J; bases unmatched to any gene: 10. This CDR3 is CASRETTDRAGELFF. The CDR3 coding sequence is TGTGCCAGCAGAGAGACCACCGACAGGGCCGGGGAGCTGTTTTTT.

This clone was seen a handful of times. The chain uses TRBV5-6 and TRBJ2-2, with 9 positions matching TRBD1. There are 16 residues in the CDR3. Germline CDR1 SGHDT, CDR2 YYEEEE. V was pared by 4 bases and J by 4 bases, with 8 bases of the junction left unmatched. The CDR3 here is CASSPGTGRVTGELFF. The CDR3 DNA follows: TGTGCCAGCAGCCCAGGGACAGGGAGGGTCACCGGGGAGCTGTTTTTT.

V gene TRBV9 combines with J gene TRBJ2-2; TRBD2 might be the D (6 bases). Germline-derived CDR1 and CDR2 are SGDLS and YYNGEE. This CDR3 region has 16 residues. Between the trimmed V and J ends, which lost 0 bases and 0 bases, there was a span of 9 bases. The CDR3 is CASSVGGVSNTGELFF. The DNA of the CDR3 is TGTGCCAGCAGCGTAGGGGGGGTTTCGAACACCGGGGAGCTGTTTTTT.

V gene TRBV11-2 combines with J gene TRBJ2-3; 8 bases are shared with TRBD2. CDR1 and CDR2 from the germline V gene are SGHAT and FQNNGV. The trim removed 5 bases at V and 2 bases at J, leaving 9 bases unmatched. This CDR3 spans 16 amino acids. The CDR3 sequence: CASSPRAGGATDTQYF. The CDR3, as DNA: TGTGCCAGCAGCCCCCGGGCCGGGGGGGCCACAGATACGCAGTATTTT.

This sequence joins TRBV5-1 and TRBJ2-7, with TRBD1 matching 9 bases. CDR1 and CDR2 (germline): SGHRS, YFSETQ. The junction had 10 bases not matched to a gene; V was cut back by 0 bases and J by 6 bases. This CDR3 is built from 16 residues. CDR3 DNA sequence: TGCGCCAGCAGCTTGGCCCCGGGACAGGGAAGATCCGAGCAGTACTTC. Encoded protein: CASSLAPGQGRSEQYF.

The chain has TRBV2 and TRBJ2-3, with TRBD2 matching 16 bases. V lost 9 bases and J lost 6; bases outside the gene matches: 9. Germline assignment: CDR1 SNHLY and CDR2 FYNNEI. CDR3 length equals 16 residues. The CDR3 region has the DNA TGTGCCAGGGGACTAGCGGGGGGGCCGGGTCAGGATACGCAGTATTTT. It codes for CARGLAGGPGQDTQYF.

The J gene is TRBJ1-3, the V gene TRBV30, with TRBD1 matching over 10 bases. This CDR3 is built from 15 residues. In germline, CDR1 is GTSNPN, CDR2 SVGIG (reference sequence). With V trimmed by 7 bases and J by 2 bases, 8 bases remained unmatched. The CDR3 sequence: CAFSEGTGAGNTIYF. CDR3 in DNA: TGTGCCTTTTCCGAGGGGACAGGGGCTGGAAACACCATATATTTT.